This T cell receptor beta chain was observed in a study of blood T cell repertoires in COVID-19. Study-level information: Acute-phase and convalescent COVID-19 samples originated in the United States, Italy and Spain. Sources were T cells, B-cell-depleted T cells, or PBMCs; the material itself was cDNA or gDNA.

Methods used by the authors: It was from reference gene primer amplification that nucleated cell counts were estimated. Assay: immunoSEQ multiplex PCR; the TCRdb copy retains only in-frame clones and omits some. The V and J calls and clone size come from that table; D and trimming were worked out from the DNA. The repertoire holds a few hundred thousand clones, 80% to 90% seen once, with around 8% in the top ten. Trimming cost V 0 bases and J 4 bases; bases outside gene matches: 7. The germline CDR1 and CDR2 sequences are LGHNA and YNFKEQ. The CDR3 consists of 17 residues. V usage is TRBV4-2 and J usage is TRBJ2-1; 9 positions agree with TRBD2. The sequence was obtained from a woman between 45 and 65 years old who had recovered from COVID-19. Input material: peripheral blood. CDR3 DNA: TGTGCCAGCAGCCAAGACCCAGCGGGAGGTCTGTACAATGAGCAGTTCTTC. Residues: CASSQDPAGGLYNEQFF.